This entry features one T cell receptor beta chain sequence. Those who participated ranged in age from about 18 to 89 years and resided in about two dozen US areas. The study assigned cohorts using participant-reported clinical history. Per germline, CDR1 SNHLY and CDR2 FYNNEI. The CDR3 consists of 12 residues. V lost 7 bases and J lost 2, with 9 bases in between. The sample is drawn from a study of blood T cell repertoires in COVID-19. About the research overall: In each case, the material was cDNA or gDNA derived from T cells, B-cell-depleted T cells, or PBMCs.

The data were produced by immunoSEQ multiplex PCR, yet TCRdb's version contains in-frame clones alone and is incomplete. The sample lists 200,000 to 300,000 clones, approximately 90% seen once, with more than 3.5% in the top ten. What was sequenced was PBMCs or T cells enriched from blood (not recorded which). V and J are TRBV2 and TRBJ2-7, with D hard to call. This receptor was taken from a woman under 40 who had recovered from COVID-19. In DNA form, the CDR3 reads TGTGCCAGCACCCCGTGGCCCTACGAGCAGTACTTC. Translated, it gives CASTPWPYEQYF.